One sample yielded the 7 T cell receptor beta chains listed below, sequenced in a study of a mutant IDH1 vaccine in newly diagnosed glioma. Libraries were prepared by immunoSEQ multiplex PCR; TCRdb keeps only in-frame clonotypes and omits some of them. The sample lists some 59,000 clones, approximately 81% seen once, with about 19% in the top ten. As to time point: baseline, week 1 (first vaccination visit). Sample treatment: pre-vaccination baseline after standard-of-care therapy. The specimen was PBMCs, collected from a glioma patient treated with radiotherapy, temozolomide or both. The receptors here all came from a man aged 18 to 30 with glioma.

This clone was seen just once. The gene calls are TRBV7-9 and TRBJ2-7; D not certain. The germline gives CDR1 SEHNR, CDR2 FQNEAQ (reference sequence). The CDR3 contains 15 residues. V lost 0 bases and J 2 bases, leaving 11 bases between the germline ends. CDR3 protein: CASSLAMLAPYEQYF. CDR3 nucleotide sequence: TGTGCCAGCAGCTTAGCGATGCTGGCCCCCTACGAGCAGTACTTC.

This clone was detected only a few times. The limits of the CDR3 on the DNA are not certain, so only TCRdb's listed CDR3 is given. The rearrangement joins TRBV21-1 to TRBJ1-5; the table's D call TRBD1 went unverified against the DNA. TRBV21-1 is recorded as a pseudogene. The CDR3 adds up to 15 amino acids, both ends counted. CDR3 sequence reads: CASSKVGQGNQPQHF.

The rearrangement links TRBV19 to TRBJ1-1, with TRBD1 as a possible D gene (6 bases). The CDR3 is 14 amino acids. Germline values: CDR1 LNHDA, CDR2 SQIVND (reference sequence). With 5 bases removed from V and 3 bases from J, the gap between germline ends came to 13 bases. The DNA of the CDR3 is TGTGCCAGTAGTTCGCAACAGGGCTACACTGAAGCTTTCTTT. It specifies CASSSQQGYTEAFF.

This clone was counted a few times. The gene calls are TRBV7-3 and TRBJ1-1; D is unclear. There are 16 residues in the CDR3. The V and J ends lost 4 bases and 0 bases respectively, with 15 bases between them. CDR1 and CDR2 (germline): SGHTA, FQGTGA. In DNA form, the CDR3 reads TGTGCCAGCAGCTCCCGGGTCGGATTATTGAACACTGAAGCTTTCTTT. This codes for CASSSRVGLLNTEAFF. The entire variable domain, with the rest obtained from reference TRBV7-3 and TRBJ1-1, is as follows: GAGVSQTPSNKVTEKGKYVELRCDPISGHTALYWYRQSLGQGPEFLIYFQGTGAADDSGLPNDRFFAVRPEGSVSTLKIQRTERGDSAVYLCASSSRVGLLNTEAFFGQGTRLTVV.

This chain uses TRBV4-2 with TRBJ1-1; D perhaps matches TRBD1 (5 bases). The CDR3 is 16 amino acids. V was clipped by 0 bases and J by 8 bases, with 19 bases between them. The V gene's germline CDR1 is LGHNA and CDR2 YNFKEQ. The CDR3 DNA sequence: TGTGCCAGCAGCCAAGATCATGCAGGGTCGACGATCGAAGCTTTCTTT. Translating it yields CASSQDHAGSTIEAFF.

The genes are TRBV6-5 and TRBJ2-7, with a weak D call TRBD2 (5 bases). CDR1 is MNHEY and CDR2 is SVGAGI in the germline V gene. CDR3 size: 14 residues. Trimming took off 0 bases at V and 2 bases at J, with 8 bases between the two ends. The CDR3 DNA reads TGTGCCAGCAGTTACTCGTCAGCGGCCTACGAGCAGTACTTC. Its translation: CASSYSSAAYEQYF.

In this sample, this clone turned up a few times. Its ends do not fully match the called genes, so a read error is possible. This rearrangement joins TRBV4-1 to TRBJ2-7, with D possibly TRBD1 on 5 matching bases. Germline V gene sequence: CDR1 MGHRA, CDR2 YSYEKL. CDR3 length: 16 residues. This chain's CDR3 is CASSQADMLVTYGQYF. CDR3 sequence (DNA): TGCGCCAGCAGCCAGGCGGACATGCTCGTGACCTACGGGCAGTACTTC.